These T cell receptor beta chains were read from a single sample in a study of T cell responses to AZD1222 COVID-19 vaccine. Sequencing was performed with immunoSEQ multiplex PCR; in TCRdb, only in-frame clones are kept and a portion is missing. The table records over 100,000 clones, 84% of them present only once. Sequenced material: peripheral blood, taken on day 0 of AZD1222 vaccination. Receptors originate from an adult in good health. CDR3s include the opening cysteine and the closing phenylalanine or tryptophan. Fields, in order: D gene, V gene, clone size, J gene, CDR3 DNA, CDR3 protein. A D gene is named only where the DNA matches it firmly. Not every row has a clone size; where given, it reads once, few, many or a size class.

D: .; V: TRBV12-3/TRBV12-4; size: .; J: TRBJ2-2; DNA: TGTGCCAGCAATCGCTGGGCCGGGGAGCTGTTTTTT; CDR3: CASNRWAGELFF
D: TRBD1; V: TRBV27; size: .; J: TRBJ2-7; DNA: TGTGCCAGCAGTCGGGACAGGATGGCCTACGAGCAGTACTTC; CDR3: CASSRDRMAYEQYF
D: .; V: TRBV7-2; size: few; J: TRBJ2-7; DNA: TGTGCCAGCAGGGCTACGGCCGGTAGGGGGCAGTACTTC; CDR3: CASRATAGRGQYF
D: .; V: TRBV4-1; size: few; J: TRBJ2-7; DNA: TGCGCCAGCAGCTCCGGGATAGACGCTTACGAGCAGTACTTC; CDR3: CASSSGIDAYEQYF
D: .; V: TRBV7-9; size: .; J: TRBJ1-5; DNA: TGTGCCAGCAGCTCGGGGGGGAGAGAGCCCCAGCATTTT; CDR3: CASSSGGREPQHF
D: .; V: TRBV21-1; size: .; J: TRBJ2-1; DNA: TGTGCCAGCAGCGGGTCGGACCGGGACAGGGGTAGCGATGAGCAGTTCTTC; CDR3: CASSGSDRDRGSDEQFF
D: .; V: TRBV15; size: .; J: TRBJ1-1; DNA: TGTGCCACCAGCAGAGAAGGACAGCAAGCTTTCTTT; CDR3: CATSREGQQAFF
D: .; V: TRBV4-2; size: .; J: TRBJ2-3; DNA: TGTGCCAGCAGCCTGGGCAGGGTAGGAGACACAGATACGCAGTATTTT; CDR3: CASSLGRVGDTDTQYF
D: TRBD2; V: TRBV5-1; size: .; J: TRBJ2-1; DNA: TGCGCCAGCAGCCTTAGCGGGACTAGCGGGGGTAACAATGAGCAGTTCTTC; CDR3: CASSLSGTSGGNNEQFF
D: .; V: TRBV18; size: .; J: TRBJ1-4; DNA: TGTGCCAGCTCAGCAGCACTTCCGGAGTCTTGGAGCTCAACTAATGAAAAACTGTTTTTT; CDR3: CASSAALPESWSSTNEKLFF
D: .; V: TRBV30; size: .; J: TRBJ2-3; DNA: TGTGCCTGGAGTGGAAATACAGATACGCAGTATTTT; CDR3: CAWSGNTDTQYF
D: .; V: TRBV5-1; size: .; J: TRBJ2-3; DNA: TGCGCCAGCAGCTCGGGGGGCACAGATACGCAGTATTTT; CDR3: CASSSGGTDTQYF
D: TRBD1; V: TRBV5-4; size: few; J: TRBJ2-2; DNA: TGTGCCAGCAGCTTGGGGGGGACAGCGAACACCGGGGAGCTGTTTTTT; CDR3: CASSLGGTANTGELFF
D: .; V: TRBV29-1; size: .; J: TRBJ2-5; DNA: TGCAGCGTCGGGCCTCAGGGTACGGAGACCCAGTACTTC; CDR3: CSVGPQGTETQYF
D: .; V: TRBV6-5; size: .; J: TRBJ2-7; DNA: TGTGCCAGCAGCCGGGACCCCCGGGACGAGCAGTACTTC; CDR3: CASSRDPRDEQYF
D: TRBD1; V: TRBV6-5; size: .; J: TRBJ1-1; DNA: TGTGCCAGCAGTTACACTTCGACAGGGTCGAACACTGAAGCTTTCTTT; CDR3: CASSYTSTGSNTEAFF
D: .; V: TRBV21-1; size: .; J: TRBJ1-2; DNA: TGTGCCATCCGCCTAGACACGAAGGGACAGCCAGGAATCTATGGCTACACCTTC; CDR3: CAIRLDTKGQPGIYGYTF
D: .; V: TRBV7-9; size: .; J: TRBJ1-4; DNA: TGTGCCAGCAGCCTCTCCGGGATGCTGTTTTTT; CDR3: CASSLSGMLFF
D: .; V: TRBV9; size: .; J: TRBJ1-2; DNA: TGTGCCAGCACGGGAGCAACGGATAACTATGGCTACACCTTC; CDR3: CASTGATDNYGYTF
D: .; V: TRBV10-3; size: .; J: TRBJ1-6; DNA: TGTGCCATCAGTGACAAGGGCCAGGATTCACCCCTCCACTTT; CDR3: CAISDKGQDSPLHF
D: .; V: TRBV28; size: .; J: TRBJ2-2; DNA: TGTGCCAGCAGCTCCCCCGGAAACACCGGGGAGCTGTTTTTT; CDR3: CASSSPGNTGELFF
D: .; V: TRBV4-3; size: once; J: TRBJ2-3; DNA: TGCGCCAGCAGCCAAGACAGGGATACGCAGTATTTT; CDR3: CASSQDRDTQYF
D: .; V: TRBV5-3; size: .; J: TRBJ1-5; DNA: TGTGCCAGCGGTCAGCCCCAGCATTTT; CDR3: CASGQPQHF
D: TRBD1; V: TRBV6-6; size: .; J: TRBJ1-4; DNA: TGTGCCAGCAGTCGACAGGGTGACGGTGAAAAACTGTTTTTT; CDR3: CASSRQGDGEKLFF
D: TRBD1; V: TRBV6-5; size: .; J: TRBJ2-7; DNA: TGTGCCAGCAGTTTTAGACAGGGCGGCGAGCAGTACTTC; CDR3: CASSFRQGGEQYF
D: .; V: TRBV7-9; size: .; J: TRBJ2-7; DNA: TGTGCCAGCAGCCTCCGGCGCGGGATTTCTAGCTCCTACGAGCAGTACTTC; CDR3: CASSLRRGISSSYEQYF
D: .; V: TRBV28; size: once; J: TRBJ1-2; DNA: TGTGCCAGCAGTTTAGGGGGCGCTGGGGGCAACTATGGCTACACCTTC; CDR3: CASSLGGAGGNYGYTF
D: .; V: TRBV6-5; size: .; J: TRBJ2-7; DNA: TGTGCCAGCAGTTACTCGAACAATCGACCCTACGAGCAGTACTTC; CDR3: CASSYSNNRPYEQYF
D: .; V: TRBV19; size: few; J: TRBJ1-2; DNA: TGTGCCAGTACTTCAAACTATGGCTACACCTTC; CDR3: CASTSNYGYTF
D: .; V: TRBV5-4; size: .; J: TRBJ1-1; DNA: TGTGCCAGCAGCACGATTGGGGGAGATGAAGCTTTCTTT; CDR3: CASSTIGGDEAFF
D: .; V: TRBV5-1; size: .; J: TRBJ2-5; DNA: TGCGCCAGCAAGATTGCGACTTGGGAGACCCAGTACTTC; CDR3: CASKIATWETQYF
D: TRBD2; V: TRBV4-3; size: .; J: TRBJ2-3; DNA: TGCGCCAGCAGCCAAGAAACTAGCGGTTACACAGATACGCAGTATTTT; CDR3: CASSQETSGYTDTQYF
D: .; V: TRBV7-3; size: .; J: TRBJ2-5; DNA: TGTGCCAGCAGCTTAGGACCGAAAGAGACCCAGTACTTC; CDR3: CASSLGPKETQYF
D: TRBD2; V: TRBV6-2/TRBV6-3; size: .; J: TRBJ2-5; DNA: TGTGCCAGCAGTACTAGCGGGCCCTCGTTGACCCAGTACTTC; CDR3: CASSTSGPSLTQYF
D: TRBD1; V: TRBV5-1; size: .; J: TRBJ1-3; DNA: TGCGCCAGCAGCTTGAGGGACAGGGGATCTGGAAACACCATATATTTT; CDR3: CASSLRDRGSGNTIYF
D: .; V: TRBV2; size: .; J: TRBJ1-1; DNA: TGTGCCAGCACGCGGGGGCTGGTGAACACTGAAGCTTTCTTT; CDR3: CASTRGLVNTEAFF
D: TRBD1; V: TRBV4-2; size: few; J: TRBJ2-7; DNA: TGTGCCAGCAGCCAGTTACGGGACAGCTCCTACGAGCAGTACTTC; CDR3: CASSQLRDSSYEQYF
D: .; V: TRBV5-6; size: .; J: TRBJ2-6; DNA: TGTGCCAGCAGTTCAGGGGTTACTGGGGCCAACGTCCTGACTTTC; CDR3: CASSSGVTGANVLTF
D: .; V: TRBV5-4; size: .; J: TRBJ2-3; DNA: TGTGCCAGCAGCTCGGCGGCAGCGGTCACAGATACGCAGTATTTT; CDR3: CASSSAAAVTDTQYF
D: .; V: TRBV18; size: .; J: TRBJ1-2; DNA: TGTGCCAGCTCACCAATCGGGGCAGGACCACCGACTAACTATGGCTACACCTTC; CDR3: CASSPIGAGPPTNYGYTF
D: .; V: TRBV7-8; size: .; J: TRBJ1-2; DNA: TGTGCCAGCAGCCCAGCGGCAGGCCAAGGCTACACCTTC; CDR3: CASSPAAGQGYTF
D: .; V: TRBV10-3; size: .; J: TRBJ2-2; DNA: TGTGCCATCAGTGAGCGAGGGCTCAGCGGGGAGCTGTTTTTT; CDR3: CAISERGLSGELFF
D: .; V: TRBV20-1; size: .; J: TRBJ2-7; DNA: TGCAGTGCTAGGAGCTCCTACGAGCAGTACTTC; CDR3: CSARSSYEQYF